This T cell receptor beta chain stems from a study of regulatory T cells in long-lasting Graves disease. The germline V and J ends were trimmed by 0 bases and 9 bases, with 18 bases remaining between them. This CDR3 region has 15 residues. Germline CDR1 reads DFQATT; CDR2 reads SNEGSKA (reference sequence). This clonotype came up a few times. The time point is: newly diagnosed GD, antithyroid drugs for less than 3 months. PBMC-derived RNA was used for the TCR library. TCR beta libraries were built with iRepertoire HTBI primers and Arm-PCR of CDR3 regions. TCRdb reprocessed the multiplex PCR reads with MiXCR, giving one entry per CDR3 protein. This table has about 500,000 distinct CDR3 sequences, about 12% appearing once. In addition, the sample was reused for a study of T cells in Graves' hyperthyroidism and ophthalmopathy.

The source is a woman aged 25 to 39 with Graves disease. This specimen consisted of peripheral blood mononuclear cells (PBMCs), obtained at new diagnosis, from a patient treated with antithyroid drugs. The J gene is TRBJ2-1, the V gene TRBV20-1; a weak D match, TRBD2 (5 bases). Here the CDR3 DNA reads TGCAGTGCTAGAGATTATCCCCGGCGGAGCGGTGAGCAGTTCTTC. Amino acids: CSARDYPRRSGEQFF.